The clone carrying this T cell receptor (beta chain) was seen a few times. Stated time point: newly diagnosed GD, antithyroid drugs for less than 3 months. The TCR library was made from RNA that had been extracted from PBMCs in TRIzol. The data were taken from a study of regulatory T cells in long-lasting Graves disease. V was clipped by 2 bases and J by 6 bases, with 18 bases between them. Germline CDR1 is GTSNPN and CDR2 is SVGIG (reference sequence). This CDR3 has 15 residues. Libraries of TCR beta came from iRepertoire HTBI primers plus Arm-PCR of CDR3 regions. TCRdb called the multiplex PCR reads again in MiXCR, with one record for every CDR3 protein. Among 350,000 to 450,000 distinct CDR3 sequences listed, approximately 16% were seen once. The same specimen was also included in a second study, on T cells in Graves' hyperthyroidism and ophthalmopathy.

The source material was peripheral blood mononuclear cells (PBMCs), sampled at new diagnosis, from a patient treated with antithyroid drugs. The genes are TRBV30 and TRBJ2-3, with a possible D match to TRBD1 (6 bases). The receptor was isolated from a woman in her 40s with Graves disease. This CDR3 is CAWSLRTGGVDTQYF. CDR3 coding DNA: TGTGCCTGGAGTCTCCGGACTGGGGGCGTGGATACGCAGTATTTT.